This TCR beta chain derives from a study of Ad26.COV2.S vaccination and SARS-CoV-2 variants (dated by TCRdb to the early 2020s). With regard to the full study: Vaccine-arm donors came from COV1001, a multicentre, randomized, double-blind, placebo-controlled phase I-IIa trial of Ad26.COV2.S in healthy adults. Ad26.COV2.S was administered intramuscularly at 5 x 10^10 or 1 x 10^11 viral particles, either as a single shot or as two shots given 56 days apart. TCRbeta repertoire sequencing served as the tool for gauging how specific and how broad the SARS-CoV-2-reactive T cell receptors were following Ad26.COV2.S vaccination. Throughout the experiments and outcome assessment, investigators stayed blinded to trial group allocation. A total of some 30 samples were included in the TCR-sequenced set, comprising roughly 20 Ad26.COV2.S vaccine recipients, 5 placebo recipients and 8 SARS-CoV-2 convalescent individuals. Trial participants were randomized into five groups of five: low-dose or high-dose Ad26.COV2.S given once or twice, or placebo on both occasions.

This specimen's treatment or condition label, per the study, means: approximately 18 received Ad26.COV2.S at low or high dose, single or two shots; a few received placebo; per-sample allocation not given. Repertoires of vaccine and placebo recipients were sequenced from samples taken on day 63 after the first injection. In Cohort 1b, roughly 25 adults aged 18-55 years were enrolled at a single site in Boston, USA, between 29 July and 7 August 2020. Ad26.COV2.S consisted of a replication-incompetent adenovirus type 26 vector by which a prefusion-stabilized SARS-CoV-2 spike protein from the original Wuhan strain was expressed. What the research found in general, with its limitations: The study was not powered for comparison of responses between vaccine doses or regimens. After vaccination, spike-specific CD8+ and CD4+ T cell responses were reported to show substantial breadth. According to the authors, total T cell responses may have been underestimated by the TCR breadth and depth analyses. Comparable non-spike TCR breadth was observed between vaccine and placebo recipients, consistent with only spike being contained in the vaccine. Spike-specific TCR breadth was higher in Ad26.COV2.S recipients than in placebo recipients (P = 0.0014).

The immunoSEQ Assay was used to sequence TCRbeta CDR3 regions. After extraction, genomic DNA underwent amplification by bias-controlled multiplex PCR, followed by high-throughput sequencing. In the source study's methods: To quantify the absolute abundance of every unique TCRbeta CDR3 region, sequences were collapsed and filtered. Usable DNA was measured by amplifying reference genes present in all nucleated cells, and TCRbeta template counts were normalized to that usable DNA to estimate T cell fraction. Repertoire TCRs were annotated as SARS-CoV-2-specific when V gene, CDR3 amino acid sequence and J gene were exactly matched to a known reactive TCR set. The reference SARS-CoV-2 TCR set came from MIRA and was filtered for enrichment in COVID-19-positive ImmuneCODE repertoires, removing public or cross-reactive TCRs. Using the MIRA antigens, annotated TCRs were further analysed by specific ORF or by position within an ORF. Breadth was defined as annotated unique rearrangements over total unique productive rearrangements; depth was the summed frequency of those rearrangements. Two-sided Wilcoxon rank-sum tests were applied when comparing TCR breadth between groups. This immuneACCESS table, as held by TCRdb, lists in-frame sequences with V and J called but not all clones. Of the missing ones, under half trace to an unresolved V gene in checked studies; the others have no known cause. D and trimming come from the DNA, and the V and J calls and clone size come from that table. This sample gives fewer than 500,000 clones in total; 75% to 95% of them show up just once. The top ten clones comprise over 9% of the sample.

Taken from cysteine to phenylalanine, the CDR3 has 13 residues. The kept DNA is CDR3 alone, 39 bases in frame from the first base. For CDR1 and CDR2, the germline V gene lists MGHDK and SYGVNS. The V and J ends are trimmed by 1 base and 5 bases, leaving 8 bases between them. In the case of this clone: Its target antigen remains unknown. No base qualities exist here, and no much larger clone lies one base off it.

This chain is built from TRBV25-1 and TRBJ1-2, and possibly TRBD1, on 5 matching bases. Specimen: peripheral blood, collected in a trial of Ad26.COV2.S vaccine versus placebo. This TCR derives from a person between 18 and 60 years old who received the Ad26.COV2.S COVID-19 vaccine or a placebo. Here the CDR3 is given as CASSESGWYGYTF. In nucleotides, the sequence is TGTGCCAGCAGTGAATCAGGGTGGTATGGCTACACCTTC.